The entry that follows covers one T cell receptor beta chain sequence. No antigen is known for it. Base qualities were left out, and no much larger clone turns up one base away. The sample holds other DNA sequences that translate to the same CDR3. One collaborating source in Seattle enrolled patients during active infection and followed them longitudinally through the course of disease. Whole blood was collected in K2EDTA tubes by collaborating institutions according to the institutions' own protocols. For TCRbeta analysis, collaborators shipped samples as frozen whole blood, isolated PBMCs, or DNA extracted from either of those sample types. The source of the sample is a study of blood T cell repertoires in COVID-19 (dated by TCRdb to about 2020). About the study as a whole: The collaborator samples originated in the United States, Italy and Spain and spanned the acute and convalescent phases of COVID-19. Subjects who had been exposed to COVID-19, were actively infected with it, or had recovered from it provided the deeply sampled blood TCRbeta repertoires that made up the dataset. The prospective study material was composed of cDNA or gDNA derived from T cells, B-cell-depleted T cells, or PBMCs. A freely available public database, intended as a resource for researchers studying the immune response to SARS-CoV-2, is where the repertoires were released. Where HLA class I and class II types were available, the types were taken from metadata supplied by the sample provider, not from assay-based typing. Sample metadata almost always included a de-identified subject ID, COVID-19 status, age in years and sex. The samples were drawn from two sources: the first 160 participants of the ongoing ImmuneRACE study, and 950 to 1,500 subjects contributed by 6 global collaborators. The paper's findings and limits, for the study overall: The quantity of clinical and demographic metadata differed by source and by participant and was supplied without curation.

Taken from the germline V gene, the CDR1 and CDR2 loops are SGHRS and YFSETQ. From the cysteine through the phenylalanine, the CDR3 covers 14 amino acids. Kept here is only the CDR3 DNA, which spans 42 bases and is read in frame from base 1. V lost 0 bases and J lost 0 bases; the stretch between them is 6 bases long. TCRbeta CDR3 regions were amplified from genomic DNA by means of the immunoSEQ Assay, a bias-controlled multiplex PCR. Per the source publication's procedure: Nucleated cell counts per sample were estimated from amplification of reference gene primers within the assay. Sequence reads were collapsed and filtered to measure the absolute abundance of every unique TCRbeta CDR3 rearrangement. For each sample, productive Simpson clonality was calculated as the square root of Simpson's diversity index across productive rearrangements. Imported from immuneACCESS, the table was reduced by TCRdb to in-frame sequences with V and J called. These copies leave out some clones; in studies compared against another copy, an unresolved V gene accounts for under half, and the cause of the remainder is not known. V and J calls plus clone size are reproduced from that table; the DNA served to infer D and trimming. This sample comprises some 270,000 clones, about 85% of them detected only once. The ten most abundant clones make up 0.87% of the sample.

The V and J segments used are TRBV5-1 and TRBJ1-1; the D gene identity is not certain. The specimen was peripheral blood. The sequence derives from a human donor with COVID-19, enrolled during active disease. The donor label of this sample is uncertain. In nucleotide form, the sequence is TGCGCCAGCAGCTTGGAACAGCTGAACACTGAAGCTTTCTTT. Its coded protein is CASSLEQLNTEAFF.